A single sample is the source of the 2 T cell receptor beta chains below, sequenced in a study of T cell clonality in common variable immunodeficiency. Only in-frame clones appear in the TCRdb table, and some are missing; sequencing was by immunoSEQ multiplex PCR. This repertoire holds tens of thousands of clones, and none appear only once. The specimen was peripheral blood mononuclear cells. These receptors were obtained from a person between 18 and 75 years old in good health.

This clone was detected ten times or more. The read finishes 3 residues shy of the CDR3 end, and the germline J gene is used to complete it. The chain employs TRBV30 and TRBJ1-2, with D tentatively TRBD1 (5 bases). V shed 3 bases and J shed 1 base, with 9 bases lying between them. The germline CDR1 and CDR2 sequences are GTSNPN and SVGIG (reference sequence). The CDR3 has 13 amino acids. This CDR3 reads CAWRIDSNYGYTF. CDR3 DNA (partial): TGTGCCTGGAGAATCGACAGTAACTATGGC.

This clone was counted between two and nine times. The read ends 3 residues shy of where the CDR3 ends; the end is completed using the germline J gene. The chain is built from TRBV7-2 and TRBJ1-1, with unresolved D. The CDR3 totals 13 residues. Germline V gives CDR1 SGHTA, CDR2 FQGNSA. Deletions cut 1 base from V and 1 base from J, with 4 bases between. The CDR3 DNA, read in part, is TGTGCCAGCAGCTTAGACAGGAACACTGAA. Residues: CASSLDRNTE. The entire CDR3 is CASSLDRNTEAFF.